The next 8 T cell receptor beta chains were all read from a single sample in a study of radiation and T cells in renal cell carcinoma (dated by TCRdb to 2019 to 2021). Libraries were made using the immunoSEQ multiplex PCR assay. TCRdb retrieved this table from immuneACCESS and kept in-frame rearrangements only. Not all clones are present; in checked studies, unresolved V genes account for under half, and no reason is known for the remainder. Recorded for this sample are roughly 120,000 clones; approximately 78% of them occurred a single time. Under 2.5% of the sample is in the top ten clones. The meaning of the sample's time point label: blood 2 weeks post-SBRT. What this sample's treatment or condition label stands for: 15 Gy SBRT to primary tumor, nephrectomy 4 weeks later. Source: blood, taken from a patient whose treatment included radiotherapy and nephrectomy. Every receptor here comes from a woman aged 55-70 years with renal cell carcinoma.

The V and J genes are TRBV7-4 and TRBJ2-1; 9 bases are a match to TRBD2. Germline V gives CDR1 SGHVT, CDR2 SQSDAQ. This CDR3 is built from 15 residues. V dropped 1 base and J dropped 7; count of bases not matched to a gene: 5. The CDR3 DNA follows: TGTGCCAGCAGCTTAGTCCAGGGACTAGCTAATGAGCAGTTCTTC. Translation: CASSLVQGLANEQFF.

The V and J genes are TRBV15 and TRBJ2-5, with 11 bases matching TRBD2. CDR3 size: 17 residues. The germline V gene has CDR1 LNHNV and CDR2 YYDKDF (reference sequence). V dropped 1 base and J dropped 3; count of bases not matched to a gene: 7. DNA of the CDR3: TGTGCCACCAGCAGAGGGAATAGCGGGGGGGCAGAAGAGACCCAGTACTTC. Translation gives CATSRGNSGGAEETQYF. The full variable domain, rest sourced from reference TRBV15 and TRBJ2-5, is DAMVIQNPRYQVTQFGKPVTLSCSQTLNHNVMYWYQQKSSQAPKLLFHYYDKDFNNEADTPDNFQSRRPNTSFCFLDIRSPGLGDTAMYLCATSRGNSGGAEETQYFGPGTRLLVL.

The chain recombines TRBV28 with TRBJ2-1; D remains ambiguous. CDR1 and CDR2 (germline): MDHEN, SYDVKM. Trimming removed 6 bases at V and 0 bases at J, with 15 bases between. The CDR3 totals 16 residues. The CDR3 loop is CASSRRGQSSYNEQFF. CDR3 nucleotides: TGTGCCAGCAGCCGTCGTGGGCAAAGCTCCTACAATGAGCAGTTCTTC.

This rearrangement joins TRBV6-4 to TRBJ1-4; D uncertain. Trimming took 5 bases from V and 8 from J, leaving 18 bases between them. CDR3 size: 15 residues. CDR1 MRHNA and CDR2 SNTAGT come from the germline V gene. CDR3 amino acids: CASSPLAGNREKLFF. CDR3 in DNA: TGTGCCAGCAGTCCTTTGGCGGGGAATCGGGAAAAACTGTTTTTT.

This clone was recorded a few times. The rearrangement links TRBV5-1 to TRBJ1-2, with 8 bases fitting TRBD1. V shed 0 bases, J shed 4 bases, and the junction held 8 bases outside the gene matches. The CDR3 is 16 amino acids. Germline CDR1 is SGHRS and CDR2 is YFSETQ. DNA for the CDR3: TGCGCCAGCAGCTTGGACCCGGACAGGGCCAGCTATGGCTACACCTTC. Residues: CASSLDPDRASYGYTF.

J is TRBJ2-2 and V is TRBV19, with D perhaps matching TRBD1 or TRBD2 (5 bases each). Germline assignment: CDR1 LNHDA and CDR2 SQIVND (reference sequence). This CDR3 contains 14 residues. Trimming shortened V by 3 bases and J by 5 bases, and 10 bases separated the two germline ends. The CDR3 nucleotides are TGTGCCAGTAGTATTCAGGGAGAAACCGGGGAGCTGTTTTTT. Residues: CASSIQGETGELFF.

CDR3 nucleotides: TGTGCCAGCAGTGAAGCCTGGGACCTGGGCTACGAGCAGTACTTC. Its protein product is CASSEAWDLGYEQYF. The rearrangement joins TRBV6-1 to TRBJ2-7; the D gene could be TRBD1 or TRBD2 (5 bases each). CDR3 length: 15 amino acids. Trimming removed 0 bases at V and 3 bases at J, with 12 bases between. Germline-derived CDR1 and CDR2 are MNHNS and SASEGT.

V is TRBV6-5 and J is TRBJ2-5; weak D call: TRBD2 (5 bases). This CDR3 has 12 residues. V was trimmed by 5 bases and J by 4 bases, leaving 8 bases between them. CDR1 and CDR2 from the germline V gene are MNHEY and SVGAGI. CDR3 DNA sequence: TGTGCCAGCAGTAGAGGGTCAGAGACCCAGTACTTC. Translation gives CASSRGSETQYF.